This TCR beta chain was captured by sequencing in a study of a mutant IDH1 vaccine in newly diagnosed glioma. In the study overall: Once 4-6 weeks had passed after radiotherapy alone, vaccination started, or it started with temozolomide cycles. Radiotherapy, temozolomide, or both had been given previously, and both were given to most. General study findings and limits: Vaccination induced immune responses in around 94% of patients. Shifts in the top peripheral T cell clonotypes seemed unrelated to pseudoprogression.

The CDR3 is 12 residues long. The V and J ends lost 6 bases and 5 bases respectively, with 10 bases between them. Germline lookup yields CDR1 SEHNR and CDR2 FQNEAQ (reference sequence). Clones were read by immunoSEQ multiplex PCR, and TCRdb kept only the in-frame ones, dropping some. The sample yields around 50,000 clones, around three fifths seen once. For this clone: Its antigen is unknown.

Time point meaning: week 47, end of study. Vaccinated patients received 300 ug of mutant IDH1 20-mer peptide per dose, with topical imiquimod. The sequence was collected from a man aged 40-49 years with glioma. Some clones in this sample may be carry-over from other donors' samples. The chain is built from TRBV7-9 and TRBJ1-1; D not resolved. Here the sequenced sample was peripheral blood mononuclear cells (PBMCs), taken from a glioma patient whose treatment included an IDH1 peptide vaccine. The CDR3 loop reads CASRRDQTEAFF. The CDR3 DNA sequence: TGTGCCAGCAGGAGGGATCAGACTGAAGCTTTCTTT.